The T cell receptor beta chain described here comes from a study of identical twins. Template switching added a universal primer site; cDNA carried unique molecular identifiers. TCRdb processed the 5' RACE reads anew with MiXCR; each CDR3 protein has one entry. Of 450,000 to 600,000 distinct CDR3 sequences in the sample, under 25% were seen once. V lost 5 bases, J lost 10 bases, and 8 bases stayed unmatched. From germline, CDR1 is MNHEY and CDR2 SMNVEV (reference sequence). The length of the CDR3 is 14 residues. The sample also formed part of further work on yellow fever vaccine responses in identical twins.

Sequenced input: CD4+ T cells sorted from blood. The rearrangement joins TRBV27 to TRBJ2-1, with 10 bases that match TRBD2. This clonotype was obtained from a woman younger than 35 in good health. The chain's CDR3 is CASSGLAGEGEQFF. The CDR3 coding sequence is TGTGCCAGCAGTGGTCTAGCGGGAGAGGGGGAGCAGTTCTTC.